A selection of T cell receptor beta chains follows, all from one sample in a study of post-analysis software for immune sequencing data. TCRdb processed the PCR reads anew with MiXCR; each CDR3 protein has one entry. The table has about 400,000 distinct CDR3 sequences, roughly 35% seen once. Sample: blood. The source is a girl between 5 and 17 years old with multiple sclerosis. CDR3s include the opening cysteine and the closing phenylalanine or tryptophan. Fields, in order: D gene, clone size, V gene, J gene, CDR3 protein, CDR3 DNA. The D gene is left open where the match is weak. Expanded clones get a size class; other rows say once, few or many, or leave the size out.

TRBD2	-	TRBV20-1	TRBJ2-3	CSARTSFTDAQYF	TGCAGTGCTAGGACTAGCTTCACAGATGCGCAGTATTTT
TRBD2	few	TRBV5-1	TRBJ2-5	CASSYKRGAGEQYF	TGCGCCAGCAGCTATAAGCGGGGCGCCGGAGAGCAGTACTTC
TRBD1	-	TRBV29-1	TRBJ1-2	CSVHSGTGPLIHYGYTF	TGCAGCGTTCACTCCGGGACAGGGCCCCTGATACACTATGGCTACACCTTC
-	-	TRBV6-5	TRBJ1-2	CASSYSVRWYGYTF	TGTGCCAGCAGTTACAGTGTCAGGTGGTATGGCTACACCTTC
TRBD1	-	TRBV2	TRBJ2-1	CASSPYMTGNEQFF	TGTGCCAGCAGTCCTTATATGACAGGGAATGAGCAGTTCTTC
TRBD1	-	TRBV27	TRBJ1-2	CASSDRGQYGYTF	TGTGCCAGCAGTGACAGGGGGCAGTATGGCTACACCTTC
TRBD2	-	TRBV5-1	TRBJ2-1	CASSGSGVRAYNEQFF	TGCGCCAGCAGCGGTAGCGGGGTCAGGGCCTACAATGAGCAGTTCTTC
TRBD2	-	TRBV7-2	TRBJ2-1	CASSLGSGGPSSYNEQFF	TGTGCCAGCAGCTTAGGTAGCGGGGGACCAAGCTCCTACAATGAGCAGTTCTTC
-	few	TRBV29-1	TRBJ2-1	CSVGTPKDNEQFF	TGCAGCGTAGGGACCCCAAAGGACAATGAGCAGTTCTTC
-	few	TRBV6-1	TRBJ1-2	CASSDQGNYGYTF	TGTGCCAGCAGTGATCAGGGAAACTATGGCTACACCTTC
-	-	TRBV11-2	TRBJ1-2	CASSLGSLNYGYTF	TGTGCCAGCAGCTTAGGCAGCTTAAACTATGGCTACACCTTC
-	few	TRBV4-3	TRBJ2-3	CASSQVVSHTDTQYF	TGCGCCAGCAGCCAAGTAGTCTCACACACAGATACGCAGTATTTT
-	few	TRBV6-5	TRBJ2-3	CASSYSPGTTDTQYF	TGTGCCAGCAGTTACTCTCCGGGGACGACAGATACGCAGTATTTT
TRBD1	-	TRBV12-3/TRBV12-4	TRBJ1-1	CAGSLNRGGEAFF	TGTGCCGGCAGTTTAAACAGGGGGGGTGAAGCTTTCTTT
-	few	TRBV19	TRBJ2-3	CASSIRSTSTDTQYF	TGTGCCAGTAGTATCAGGTCCACTAGCACAGATACGCAGTATTTT
-	-	TRBV5-1	TRBJ2-1	CASSPYGNNEQFF	TGCGCCAGCAGCCCATACGGGAACAATGAGCAGTTCTTC
TRBD1	-	TRBV4-1	TRBJ2-6	CASKHTTGGSSGANVLTF	TGCGCCAGCAAACACACGACAGGGGGCTCCTCTGGGGCCAACGTCCTGACTTTC
-	-	TRBV7-8	TRBJ1-2	CASSSLTDGYTF	TGTGCCAGCAGCTCCCTGACAGACGGCTACACCTTC
-	-	TRBV10-1	TRBJ1-1	CASSEDSTEAFF	TGCGCCAGCAGTGAGGACAGCACTGAAGCTTTCTTT
TRBD1	few	TRBV29-1	TRBJ1-4	CSVRTGREANEKLFF	TGCAGCGTTAGGACAGGGCGTGAAGCTAATGAAAAACTGTTTTTT
-	few	TRBV11-2	TRBJ2-5	CASSLIVDYKRTQYF	TGTGCCAGCAGCTTAATTGTGGACTACAAGAGGACCCAGTACTTC
-	-	TRBV20-1	TRBJ2-7	CSANPRRGLQLYEQYF	TGCAGTGCGAACCCGAGGAGAGGACTCCAGCTCTACGAGCAGTACTTC
-	-	TRBV7-2	TRBJ1-5	CASTSQGQQPQHF	TGTGCCAGCACCTCACAGGGACAACAGCCCCAGCATTTT
-	-	TRBV7-2	TRBJ2-1	CASSLRVRAGAKYNEQFF	TGTGCCAGCAGCTTAAGGGTAAGGGCGGGGGCCAAGTACAATGAGCAGTTCTTC
TRBD2	few	TRBV6-5	TRBJ2-4	CASSFSSGFKNIQYF	TGTGCCAGCAGTTTCTCTAGCGGCTTCAAAAACATTCAGTACTTC
-	few	TRBV20-1	TRBJ2-5	CSARALRGRAQETQYF	TGCAGTGCCCGAGCTCTCCGCGGGCGGGCGCAAGAGACCCAGTACTTC
TRBD1	few	TRBV10-3	TRBJ2-1	CAISPGAPGQGVSNVFF	TGTGCCATCAGTCCCGGAGCTCCGGGACAGGGGGTGTCGAATGTGTTCTTC
-	few	TRBV3-1	TRBJ2-1	CASSQSDRNNEQFF	TGTGCCAGCAGCCAATCCGACAGGAACAATGAGCAGTTCTTC
-	-	TRBV29-1	TRBJ2-7	CSVLQGFEQYF	TGCAGCGTTCTTCAGGGTTTCGAGCAGTACTTC
-	-	TRBV12-3/TRBV12-4	TRBJ2-1	CASSLSHYNEQFF	TGTGCCAGCAGTTTATCGCATTACAATGAGCAGTTCTTC
-	few	TRBV29-1	TRBJ2-6	CSVDITGANVLTF	TGCAGCGTTGATATCACCGGGGCCAACGTCCTGACTTTC
TRBD1	-	TRBV5-1	TRBJ1-4	CASSFQGAANEKLFF	TGCGCCAGCAGCTTCCAGGGGGCAGCTAATGAAAAACTGTTTTTT
-	few	TRBV5-1	TRBJ1-2	CASSLAKGPFLRYGYTF	TGCGCCAGCAGCTTGGCCAAGGGGCCCTTTCTTCGTTATGGCTACACCTTC
-	-	TRBV9	TRBJ1-2	CASATASGVNYGYTF	TGTGCCAGCGCGACCGCGTCGGGGGTTAACTATGGCTACACCTTC
-	-	TRBV7-9	TRBJ2-5	CASRQTMPGETQYF	TGTGCCAGCAGACAAACCATGCCGGGGGAGACCCAGTACTTC
-	-	TRBV7-3	TRBJ2-1	CASSSPRLNRLFF	TGTGCCAGCAGCTCCCCCCGACTTAACAGATTGTTCTTC
-	-	TRBV7-2	TRBJ1-5	CASSFTPDVSPQHF	TGTGCCAGCAGCTTCACCCCCGATGTATCGCCCCAGCATTTT
TRBD2	-	TRBV3-1	TRBJ2-7	CASSQEQGGRDEQYF	TGTGCCAGCAGCCAAGAGCAGGGAGGGAGGGACGAGCAGTACTTC
-	-	TRBV20-1	TRBJ2-1	CSADGGTAYNEQFF	TGCAGTGCTGATGGAGGGACAGCTTACAATGAGCAGTTCTTC
-	-	TRBV7-9	TRBJ2-1	CASSPGSTPPLLGGNEQFF	TGTGCCAGCAGCCCCGGGTCCACGCCGCCACTTTTAGGGGGGAATGAGCAGTTCTTC
-	-	TRBV7-6	TRBJ2-1	CASSPRFGENEQFF	TGTGCCAGCAGCCCCCGGTTCGGGGAGAATGAGCAGTTCTTC
-	-	TRBV7-2	TRBJ2-5	CASSLSYAQETQYF	TGTGCCAGCAGCTTATCCTATGCCCAAGAGACCCAGTACTTC
-	-	TRBV12-3/TRBV12-4	TRBJ2-7	CASSERGAGIHEQYF	TGTGCCAGCAGTGAACGAGGGGCAGGGATACACGAGCAGTACTTC
-	few	TRBV12-3/TRBV12-4	TRBJ2-3	CASSLPRTALHTQYF	TGTGCCAGCAGTTTACCCAGGACGGCTTTACATACGCAGTATTTT
-	-	TRBV2	TRBJ2-7	CASSGDGPGGEQYF	TGTGCCAGCAGTGGAGACGGCCCTGGCGGCGAGCAGTACTTC
-	-	TRBV5-1	TRBJ2-1	CASSLVGSAHNEQFF	TGCGCCAGCAGCTTGGTTGGGTCGGCCCACAATGAGCAGTTCTTC
TRBD1	many	TRBV7-3	TRBJ2-3	CASSSFGTVGSTQYF	TGTGCCAGCAGCTCGTTCGGGACAGTCGGTAGTACGCAGTATTTT
TRBD2	few	TRBV20-1	TRBJ2-1	CSARTSGGSYYNEQFF	TGCAGTGCTCGGACTAGCGGGGGGTCTTACTACAATGAGCAGTTCTTC
-	-	TRBV20-1	TRBJ2-5	CSASSSVIQETQYF	TGCAGTGCTAGTTCATCAGTTATCCAAGAGACCCAGTACTTC
-	-	TRBV7-3	TRBJ2-3	CASSPNWLVPYTQYF	TGTGCCAGCAGCCCAAATTGGCTAGTCCCCTATACGCAGTATTTT
TRBD1	few	TRBV20-1	TRBJ2-7	CSARPPGQGIYEQYF	TGCAGTGCGCGCCCCCCGGGACAGGGGATCTACGAGCAGTACTTC
-	-	TRBV20-1	TRBJ1-1	CSARDRVRGTEAFF	TGCAGTGCTAGAGACAGGGTAAGAGGCACTGAAGCTTTCTTT
-	few	TRBV7-9	TRBJ2-3	CASSSVTDTQYF	TGTGCCAGCAGCTCGGTCACAGATACGCAGTATTTT
-	few	TRBV6-2/TRBV6-3	TRBJ2-1	CASSSPNLNEQFF	TGTGCCAGCAGTTCTCCCAATCTAAACGAGCAGTTCTTC
-	few	TRBV6-1	TRBJ1-5	CASWSLGQPQHF	TGTGCCAGCTGGAGTCTCGGTCAGCCCCAGCATTTT
-	-	TRBV2	TRBJ1-1	CASGGQVRWTEAFF	TGTGCCAGCGGGGGTCAGGTCCGATGGACTGAAGCTTTCTTT
-	-	TRBV20-1	TRBJ1-2	CSATGQLDGYTF	TGCAGTGCCACTGGACAGCTGGATGGCTACACCTTC
-	few	TRBV18	TRBJ1-6	CASSPLDDSPLHF	TGTGCCAGCTCACCCCTGGACGATTCACCCCTCCACTTT
TRBD2	-	TRBV7-2	TRBJ2-7	CASSLAPQRGGPYEQYF	TGTGCCAGCAGCTTAGCCCCCCAGCGGGGGGGCCCATACGAGCAGTACTTC